One sample yielded the 7 T cell receptor beta chains listed below, sequenced in a study of T cell repertoires in ileal Crohn's disease. The assay was immunoSEQ multiplex PCR, and TCRdb's table has in-frame clones only and misses some. Of roughly 15,000 clones in the sample, approximately 80% were seen once. Sample: ileal tissue. The source of these receptors is an adult with Crohn's disease.

J is TRBJ1-2 and V is TRBV6-5, with 7 bases identical to TRBD1. The CDR3 length is 14 residues. The germline V gene has CDR1 MNHEY and CDR2 SVGAGI. V was pared by 6 bases and J by 4 bases, with 8 bases of the junction left unmatched. For the CDR3, the DNA is TGTGCCAGCAGACGGGACAGCAACCTCTATGGCTACACCTTC. This sequence encodes CASRRDSNLYGYTF.

The DNA for the CDR3 is TGTGCCACCAGCAGAGGACCGGTAGGGAGGTATGGCTACACCTTC. This codes for CATSRGPVGRYGYTF. The chain joins TRBV15 to TRBJ1-2; D unresolved. This CDR3 spans 15 amino acids. The V gene's germline CDR1 is LNHNV and CDR2 YYDKDF (reference sequence). The V end lost 1 base, the J end lost 5 bases, and 14 bases lay between the germline ends.

This chain joins TRBV5-4 and TRBJ1-2, with TRBD1 matching over 10 bases. The CDR3 length is 15 residues. V lost 3 bases and J lost 4; bases outside the gene matches: 6. CDR1 and CDR2 (germline): SGHNT, YYREEE (reference sequence). CDR3 loop: CASSSPGQGSYGYTF. CDR3 in DNA: TGTGCCAGCAGCTCTCCGGGACAGGGGTCCTATGGCTACACCTTC.

This chain's CDR3 is CASTPTGGIETQYF. In nucleotides, the CDR3 is TGTGCCAGCACGCCGACAGGGGGAATTGAGACCCAGTACTTC. The chain links TRBV2 to TRBJ2-5; 9 nucleotides line up with TRBD1. This CDR3 is built from 14 residues. V shed 7 bases, J shed 5 bases, and the junction held 8 bases outside the gene matches. Germline assignment: CDR1 SNHLY and CDR2 FYNNEI. Drawing the rest from reference TRBV2 and TRBJ2-5, the complete variable domain is EPEVTQTPSHQVTQMGQEVILRCVPISNHLYFYWYRQILGQKVEFLVSFYNNEISEKSEIFDDQFSVERPDGSNFTLKIRSTKLEDSAMYFCASTPTGGIETQYFGPGTRLLVL.

V is TRBV2 and J is TRBJ2-3, with TRBD2 identical over 9 bases. CDR3 length: 15 amino acids. Germline V lookup: CDR1 SNHLY, CDR2 FYNNEI. The V and J ends lost 4 bases and 5 bases, in that order; junction bases with no gene match: 7. The CDR3 protein is CASSVSAGGIDTQYF. The DNA of the CDR3 is TGTGCCAGCAGTGTATCGGCGGGGGGGATAGATACGCAGTATTTT.

The chain employs TRBV6-5 and TRBJ2-2; no clear D gene. V was shortened by 6 bases and J by 5 bases, with 7 bases between the two germline ends. Germline CDR1 MNHEY, CDR2 SVGAGI. The length of the CDR3 is 12 residues. Here the CDR3 DNA reads TGTGCCAGCAGACGGGTAACCGGGGAGCTGTTTTTT. Protein sequence: CASRRVTGELFF.

A note on this clone: Different DNA sequences within this sample yield the same CDR3. V and J are TRBV5-1 and TRBJ1-4; a weak D match, TRBD1 (5 bases). Trimming stripped 2 bases from V and 7 bases from J, with 9 bases between. The CDR3 contains 13 residues. The V gene's germline CDR1 is SGHRS and CDR2 YFSETQ. Here the CDR3 DNA reads TGCGCCAGCAGCTTAGGACAAGGTGAAAAACTGTTTTTT. Translation gives CASSLGQGEKLFF.